This entry lists 28 T cell receptor beta chains sequenced from one sample in a study of T cell repertoires in cytomegalovirus infection. No cognate antigen is known for these TCRs. TCRdb re-called the reads with MiXCR, one entry per CDR3 protein. The table lists approximately 1,000,000 distinct CDR3 sequences, around 32% of them singletons. The sequencing here drew on cultured CD8+ T cells from PBMCs, taken from culture after CMV antigen stimulation. Receptor source: a human donor in good health (CMV status not recorded). Some clones in this sample may be carry-over from other donors' samples.

This clonotype appeared a few times. The chain is built from TRBV7-8 and TRBJ2-7; perhaps TRBD1 as D (6 bases). The germline V gene has CDR1 SGHVS and CDR2 FQNEAQ. This CDR3 has 13 residues. The germline V and J ends were trimmed by 4 bases and 5 bases, with 12 bases remaining between them. The CDR3 DNA reads as TGTGCCAGCAGCTACAGGGCTAACAACGAGCAGTACTTC. Its protein product is CASSYRANNEQYF.

This clonotype was seen a handful of times. The chain links TRBV6-4 to TRBJ1-1; tentative D call: TRBD1 (6 bases). CDR3 length: 14 amino acids. V lost 4 bases and J lost 5, with 14 bases in between. Germline loops: CDR1 MRHNA, CDR2 SNTAGT. The CDR3: CASSAGGGPTEAFF. CDR3 DNA: TGTGCCAGCAGTGCCGGGGGGGGCCCGACTGAAGCTTTCTTT.

This clonotype was counted a few times. The chain employs TRBV27 and TRBJ1-3, with D possibly TRBD1 on 5 matching bases. V was cut by 4 bases and J by 3 bases, with 7 bases left in between. CDR1 and CDR2 from the germline V gene are MNHEY and SMNVEV (reference sequence). The CDR3 totals 13 residues. The CDR3 loop reads CASSYDSGNTIYF. CDR3 bases: TGTGCCAGCAGTTACGACAGTGGAAACACCATATATTTT.

This chain links TRBV15 with TRBJ2-1; no definite D call. The ends were cut back, 0 bases at V and 5 bases at J, with 8 bases in the middle. Germline values: CDR1 LNHNV, CDR2 YYDKDF (reference sequence). CDR3 length: 14 residues. CDR3 protein: CATSRDRLHNEQFF. The CDR3 bases are TGTGCCACCAGCAGAGATCGACTTCACAATGAGCAGTTCTTC.

The J gene is TRBJ1-1, the V gene TRBV6-8; perhaps TRBD1 as D (6 bases). Germline values: CDR1 MNHGY, CDR2 SAAAGT. This CDR3 is 15 amino acids long. V was cut by 6 bases and J by 1 base, with 15 bases left in between. The CDR3 sequence is CASSFLGGANTEAFF. Written as DNA, the CDR3 is TGTGCCAGCAGCTTTCTAGGGGGAGCGAACACTGAAGCTTTCTTT.

The chain uses TRBV28 and TRBJ1-1, with D possibly matching TRBD1 (6 bases). This CDR3 spans 16 amino acids. Germline CDR1 and CDR2: MDHEN and SYDVKM. V dropped 5 bases and J dropped 1 base, with 17 bases sitting between them. The CDR3 here is CASSPYGGAKNTEAFF. CDR3 sequence (DNA): TGTGCCAGCAGTCCCTACGGGGGGGCTAAGAACACTGAAGCTTTCTTT.

As for this clonotype: A junction boundary mismatches the germline segment, possibly from a read error. This rearrangement joins TRBV4-1 to TRBJ1-6, with no clear D. Germline loops: CDR1 MGHRA, CDR2 YSYEKL. This CDR3 has 14 amino acids. The CDR3 coding sequence is TGCACCAGCAGCCATGGCATGGAGAATTCACCCCTCCACTTT. Translating gives CTSSHGMENSPLHF.

This sequence joins TRBV5-1 and TRBJ2-7; maybe TRBD1 (6 bases). CDR1 and CDR2 (germline): SGHRS, YFSETQ. V lost 1 base and J 3 bases, leaving 11 bases between the germline ends. This CDR3 has 14 residues. The CDR3 reads CASSLTGYSYEQYF. The CDR3 DNA sequence: TGCGCCAGCAGCTTGACAGGGTACAGCTACGAGCAGTACTTC.

The J gene is TRBJ2-2, the V gene TRBV19; TRBD2 might be the D (7 bases). Trimming took off 7 bases at V and 3 bases at J, with 15 bases between the two ends. The CDR3 runs 15 residues. The germline V gene has CDR1 LNHDA and CDR2 SQIVND (reference sequence). CDR3: CASIRRGGYTGELFF. DNA for the CDR3: TGTGCCAGTATCCGGAGGGGGGGTTACACCGGGGAGCTGTTTTTT.

The chain uses TRBV7-9 and TRBJ2-1, with 9 bases aligning to TRBD2. The germline CDR1 and CDR2 sequences are SEHNR and FQNEAQ (reference sequence). The J segment lost 5 bases and the V segment lost 7 bases, leaving 9 bases of the junction unmatched. The CDR3 sequence is 15 residues long. In nucleotides, the CDR3 is TGTGCCAGCACCACAGGGACTAGCCACCACAATGAGCAGTTCTTC. Translation gives CASTTGTSHHNEQFF. Based on the CDR3 plus reference TRBV7-9 and TRBJ2-1, the full variable domain is DTGVSQNPRHKITKRGQNVTFRCDPISEHNRLYWYRQTLGQGPEFLTYFQNEAQLEKSRLLSDRFSAERPKGSFSTLEIQRTEQGDSAMYLCASTTGTSHHNEQFFGPGTRLTVL.

This clonotype turned up a few times. The chain is built from TRBV7-9 and TRBJ2-3; no firm D call. Germline assignment: CDR1 SEHNR and CDR2 FQNEAQ (reference sequence). Trimming pared 5 bases from V and 2 bases from J, leaving 11 bases between. CDR3 length: 14 amino acids. The CDR3 spells CASSRTAFTDTQYF. The CDR3 nucleotides read TGTGCCAGCAGCCGGACGGCCTTCACAGATACGCAGTATTTT.

This clonotype was counted ten times or more. The chain couples TRBV7-6 to TRBJ2-2; D unclear. Trimming removed 3 bases at V and 7 bases at J, with 6 bases between. CDR3 length equals 12 residues. Germline CDR1 SGHVS, CDR2 FNYEAQ. The CDR3 region is CASSLVGGELFF. DNA of the CDR3: TGTGCCAGCAGCTTGGTGGGCGGGGAGCTGTTTTTT.

This clonotype has only a few counts. This sequence joins TRBV11-1 and TRBJ2-7; D unclear. The germline V gene encodes CDR1 SGHAT and CDR2 FQDESV (reference sequence). This CDR3 is built from 12 residues. Trimming left V 5 bases short and J 6 bases short, with 11 bases between. The CDR3 protein is CASSPGPAEQYV. The CDR3, as DNA: TGTGCCAGCAGCCCTGGCCCTGCCGAGCAGTACGTC.

This clonotype showed up many times. CDR3 in amino acids: CASSYDEPVFQETQYF. The CDR3 coding sequence is TGTGCCAGCAGTTATGACGAGCCCGTGTTCCAAGAGACCCAGTACTTC. The genes are TRBV7-2 and TRBJ2-5; D gene unclear. The V and J ends lost 6 bases and 1 base respectively, with 18 bases between them. The germline V gene encodes CDR1 SGHTA and CDR2 FQGNSA. The length of the CDR3 is 16 residues.

This clonotype was detected only a few times. The rearrangement links TRBV6-4 to TRBJ1-1, with 10 positions matching TRBD1. Germline V gives CDR1 MRHNA, CDR2 SNTAGT. The CDR3 has 16 residues. Trimming at V came to 6 bases and at J to 1 base, leaving 8 bases not matched to a gene. The CDR3 DNA is TGTGCCAGCAGAGCTACTTGGACAGGGGGGAACACTGAAGCTTTCTTT. It encodes CASRATWTGGNTEAFF.

This clonotype has ten or more counts. The V gene is TRBV7-9, the J gene TRBJ2-3, with 11 bases identical to TRBD2. Germline V CDR1 and CDR2: SEHNR, FQNEAQ (reference sequence). V gave up 5 bases and J gave up 3 bases; unmatched junction bases: 4. The length of the CDR3 is 15 residues. This chain's CDR3 is CASSPPSGGTDTQYF. The CDR3, as DNA: TGTGCCAGCAGCCCGCCTAGCGGGGGGACAGATACGCAGTATTTT.

The chain employs TRBV19 and TRBJ1-2; D perhaps matches TRBD1 (6 bases). Germline CDR1 is LNHDA and CDR2 is SQIVND (reference sequence). V lost 9 bases and J lost 3, with 17 bases in between. The CDR3 runs to 14 residues. This CDR3 reads CASKSPGTYYGYTF. The CDR3 nucleotides are TGTGCCAGCAAGAGCCCCGGGACATACTATGGCTACACCTTC.

This chain's CDR3 is CASSSPSLEETQYF. For the CDR3, the DNA is TGTGCCAGCAGCTCCCCCTCGTTGGAGGAGACCCAGTACTTC. The J gene is TRBJ2-5, the V gene TRBV5-4, with D hard to call. The CDR3 sequence is 14 residues long. V was shortened by 3 bases and J by 5 bases, with 14 bases between the two germline ends. Germline V gene data show CDR1 as SGHNT and CDR2 as YYREEE (reference sequence).

This clonotype has a handful of counts. This sequence joins TRBV12-5 and TRBJ1-5; no firm D call. The germline V gene encodes CDR1 LGHNT and CDR2 FRNRAP. This CDR3 has 13 amino acids. The ends were cut back, 3 bases at V and 4 bases at J, with 7 bases in the middle. DNA for the CDR3: TGTGCTAGTGGTTTAGGGCCGAATCAGCCCCAGCATTTT. It is translated as CASGLGPNQPQHF.

Of note for this clonotype: With a much larger clone just one base away, this may be a read error. The genes are TRBV7-3 and TRBJ2-5; D not resolved. The CDR3 contains 13 residues. Trimming left V 1 base short and J 5 bases short, with 8 bases between. The germline CDR1 and CDR2 sequences are SGHTA and FQGTGA. The CDR3 is CASSLNSEETQYF. CDR3 sequence (DNA): TGTGCCAGCAGCTTAAACAGTGAGGAGACCCAGTACTTC. Supplemented by reference TRBV7-3 and TRBJ2-5, the full variable domain reads GAGVSQTPSNKVTEKGKYVELRCDPISGHTALYWYRQSLGQGPEFLIYFQGTGAADDSGLPNDRFFAVRPEGSVSTLKIQRTERGDSAVYLCASSLNSEETQYFGPGTRLLVL.

This clonotype was observed many times. The chain joins TRBV19 to TRBJ1-3; 10 bases agree with TRBD1. There are 16 residues in the CDR3. Germline V gene sequence: CDR1 LNHDA, CDR2 SQIVND (reference sequence). After removal of 6 bases from V and 2 bases from J, the junction contained 7 bases not matched to a gene. The chain's CDR3 is CASRPRDRGTGNTIYF. The CDR3 DNA is TGTGCCAGTAGACCACGGGACAGGGGCACTGGAAACACCATATATTTT.

The chain recombines TRBV28 with TRBJ2-5; 7 nucleotides agree with TRBD2. The CDR3 length is 14 residues. Germline V CDR1 and CDR2: MDHEN, SYDVKM. The V and J ends lost 4 bases and 3 bases, in that order; junction bases with no gene match: 5. The CDR3 region is CASSSASGEETQYF. The DNA for the CDR3 is TGTGCCAGCAGTTCCGCAAGCGGGGAAGAGACCCAGTACTTC.

The genes are TRBV27 and TRBJ1-2, with D perhaps matching TRBD1 (6 bases). CDR1 and CDR2 (germline): MNHEY, SMNVEV (reference sequence). The CDR3 length is 13 residues. The ends were cut back, 5 bases at V and 6 bases at J, with 13 bases in the middle. The CDR3 sequence: CASSPQGWDGYTF. The CDR3 bases are TGTGCCAGCAGTCCCCAGGGGTGGGATGGCTACACCTTC.

This clonotype was seen only a few times. This rearrangement joins TRBV6-5 to TRBJ1-2; D gene ambiguous. Germline values: CDR1 MNHEY, CDR2 SVGAGI. Trimming stripped 2 bases from V and 8 bases from J, with 15 bases between. The CDR3 contains 14 residues. The CDR3 loop is CASSYLLDRSGYTF. CDR3 nucleotide sequence: TGTGCCAGCAGTTACCTTTTGGACCGGAGCGGCTACACCTTC.

The chain recombines TRBV3-1 with TRBJ2-7; TRBD2 agrees at 9 bases. Trimming at V came to 5 bases and at J to 2 bases, leaving 10 bases not matched to a gene. The CDR3 length is 16 residues. CDR1 is LGHDT, CDR2 YNNKEL, per germline (reference sequence). The CDR3 nucleotides are TGTGCCAGCAGCAACTGGGCTAGCGGGAAGACCTACGAGCAGTACGTC. Translation gives CASSNWASGKTYEQYV.

The V and J genes are TRBV3-1 and TRBJ2-3; D is uncertain. Between the trimmed V and J ends, which lost 1 base and 0 bases, there was a span of 5 bases. The CDR3 runs to 14 residues. Germline CDR1 and CDR2: LGHDT and YNNKEL (reference sequence). CDR3 residues: CASSQATSTDTQYF. The CDR3 DNA is TGTGCCAGCAGCCAAGCCACGAGCACAGATACGCAGTATTTT.

V usage is TRBV5-4 and J usage is TRBJ1-2, with a tentative D call TRBD1 (5 bases). The CDR3 spans 18 residues. Germline V lookup: CDR1 SGHNT, CDR2 YYREEE (reference sequence). V gave up 2 bases and J gave up 2 bases, with 22 bases separating them. The CDR3, as DNA: TGTGCCAGCAGCTTAAAGGCCAGCGGTGACAGCCTAAACTATGGCTACACCTTC. As protein: CASSLKASGDSLNYGYTF. Using reference TRBV5-4 and TRBJ1-2 for the parts outside the CDR3, the full variable domain is ETGVTQSPTHLIKTRGQQVTLRCSSQSGHNTVSWYQQALGQGPQFIFQYYREEENGRGNFPPRFSGLQFPNYSSELNVNALELDDSALYLCASSLKASGDSLNYGYTFGSGTRLTVV.

This chain uses TRBV9 with TRBJ1-3; D not resolved. Trimming took off 0 bases at V and 4 bases at J, with 11 bases between the two ends. CDR1 and CDR2 from the germline V gene are SGDLS and YYNGEE. The CDR3 contains 15 residues. The CDR3 spells CASSVARTGGNTIYF. The CDR3 DNA reads as TGTGCCAGCAGCGTAGCACGGACGGGAGGAAACACCATATATTTT.